This T cell receptor beta chain emerged from a study of blood T cell repertoires in COVID-19 (TCRdb year 2020). Regarding the research as a whole: Collaborator samples came from the United States, Italy and Spain and covered acute and convalescent phases of COVID-19. Sample metadata almost always included a de-identified subject ID, COVID-19 status, age in years and sex. The repertoires were released in a freely available public database meant as a resource for research on the immune response to SARS-CoV-2. Where HLA class I and class II types were available, the types were taken from metadata supplied by the sample provider, not from assay-based typing. The prospective study material was composed of cDNA or gDNA derived from T cells, B-cell-depleted T cells, or PBMCs. Deeply sampled blood TCRbeta repertoires from subjects exposed to, actively infected with, or recovered from COVID-19 were included in the dataset. Samples were obtained from the ongoing ImmuneRACE study (first 160 participants) and from over 1,000 subjects provided by 6 global collaborators. Here is what the overall study found, with its caveats: The quantity of clinical and demographic metadata differed by source and by participant and was supplied without curation.

V is cut back by 1 base and J by 4 bases, with 13 bases in the junction unmatched. CDR1 and CDR2, looked up from the germline V gene, are MNHNS and SASEGT. Spanning cysteine to phenylalanine, the CDR3 consists of 18 amino acids. Only the CDR3 portion is preserved as DNA: 54 bases, with reading frame beginning at the first base. As concerns this clone: Its binding antigen is unknown. No clone much larger than this one lies a single base away; base qualities are absent.

TCRbeta CDR3 regions were amplified from genomic DNA by means of the immunoSEQ Assay, a bias-controlled multiplex PCR. The study's own analysis went as follows. Nucleated cell counts per sample were estimated from amplification of reference gene primers within the assay. To quantify the absolute abundance of each unique TCRbeta CDR3 rearrangement, sequence reads were collapsed and filtered. Productive Simpson clonality was computed per sample as the square root of Simpson's diversity index over productive rearrangements. The clones in this table, taken by TCRdb from immuneACCESS, are in-frame only. Not every clone is retained; where verified, under half of the shortfall comes from an unresolved V gene, and the cause of the rest is unknown. V, J and clone size are those of that table, while D and trimming were read from the DNA. The sample table lists around 180,000 clones, 87% of them with a count of one. The ten largest make up approximately 2.7% of the sample.

Collaborating institutions collected whole blood in K2EDTA tubes following their own protocols. For TCRbeta analysis, collaborator samples were shipped as frozen whole blood, as isolated PBMCs, or as DNA extracted from either sample type. The source material was peripheral blood. The rearranged chain carries TRBV6-1 and TRBJ1-5; 7 bases in the middle match TRBD1. This clonotype was sampled from a man in his forties or fifties with active or convalescent COVID-19. The DNA sequence is TGTGCCAGCAGTGAAGTGGGCAGGGGGAGGAGTTCTAATCAGCCCCAGCATTTT. Its product reads: CASSEVGRGRSSNQPQHF.